This TCR beta chain was found in a study of glioma-infiltrating T cells. Findings and limits, study-wide: Patients with low tissue-blood divergence carried a signature set of shared blood CDR3 motifs. Non-neoplastic patients had below-expected tissue-blood divergence, while all gliomas exceeded expectation.

There are a few counts of this clonotype. What it binds is unknown. TCR alpha and beta CDR3 regions were amplified from RNA using iRepertoire nested multiplex PCR. Via MiXCR, TCRdb re-called the multiplex PCR reads, giving one row per CDR3 protein. This sample yields about 400,000 distinct CDR3 sequences, of which around 38% are seen a single time; approximately 12% belongs to the top ten. The CDR3 runs to 17 residues. The trim removed 3 bases at V and 5 bases at J, leaving 8 bases unmatched. Germline values: CDR1 DFQATT, CDR2 SNEGSKA (reference sequence). The sequencing input was glioma tissue, nonneoplastic brain tissue, or PBMCs (not recorded which). This TCR was recovered from a human donor with low-grade glioma or glioblastoma, undergoing nonglioma brain surgery, or in good health (not recorded which). The J gene is TRBJ2-1, the V gene TRBV20-1, with 15 bases that match TRBD2. CDR3: CSARGGLAGGSHNEQFF. CDR3 bases: TGCAGTGCTAGGGGGGGACTAGCGGGAGGTTCCCACAATGAGCAGTTCTTC.